This entry lists 2 T cell receptor beta chains sequenced from one sample in a study of PD-1 blockade in classical Hodgkin lymphoma. Profiling relied on immunoSEQ multiplex PCR, and the TCRdb table lists in-frame clones only, not all of them. The sample contains 100,000 or so clones, about 89% of which appear only once. The patients all showed relapse after autologous stem cell transplantation, while their brentuximab vedotin exposure varied. This specimen consisted of peripheral blood mononuclear cells (PBMCs), obtained before the second cycle of nivolumab. All receptors come from a human donor with classical Hodgkin lymphoma.

The CDR3 nucleotides read TGCGCCAGCGCCGCGGGGGCAATGAACACTGAAGCTTTCTTT. Protein sequence: CASAAGAMNTEAFF. The chain links TRBV4-3 to TRBJ1-1, with a weak D call TRBD1 (6 bases). With 8 bases removed from V and 0 bases from J, the gap between germline ends came to 13 bases. From germline, CDR1 is LGHNA and CDR2 YSLEER. This CDR3 region has 14 residues.

This clone has a single count. The chain recombines TRBV18 with TRBJ2-7, with 7 bases aligning to TRBD1. The germline V gene has CDR1 KGHSH and CDR2 LQKENI. CDR3 size: 14 residues. Trimming took 4 bases from V and 3 from J; bases not matched to a gene: 6. The CDR3 bases are TGTGCCAGCTCACACCTGGGACAGTACTACGAGCAGTACTTC. As protein: CASSHLGQYYEQYF.